This entry lists 17 T cell receptor beta chains sequenced from one sample in a study of cytomegalovirus exposure and HLA in healthy donors. Amplification used 60 Vbeta primers and 13 Jbeta primers. Here immunoSEQ multiplex PCR was the method, and the copy in TCRdb shows in-frame clones only, minus some. This sample carries around 200,000 clones, 70% of them seen once, and the ten largest clones take about 2.5%. The sequencing input was PBMCs. All receptors come from a man in his forties or fifties in good health and CMV-seropositive.

This clone was detected only once. This chain uses TRBV5-1 with TRBJ2-5; a possible D gene is TRBD1 (5 bases). Trimming cost V 3 bases and J 4 bases, with 13 bases left between them. Germline V CDR1 and CDR2: SGHRS, YFSETQ. This CDR3 spans 14 amino acids. The CDR3 region is CASSSQVSAETQYF. The CDR3 coding sequence is TGCGCCAGCAGCTCACAGGTATCAGCAGAGACCCAGTACTTC. Using reference TRBV5-1 and TRBJ2-5 for the parts outside the CDR3, the full variable domain is KAGVTQTPRYLIKTRGQQVTLSCSPISGHRSVSWYQQTPGQGLQFLFEYFSETQRNKGNFPGRFSGRQFSNSRSEMNVSTLELGDSALYLCASSSQVSAETQYFGPGTRLLVL.

The gene calls are TRBV6-5 and TRBJ1-2, with D unresolved. The CDR3 runs to 11 residues. Trimming took off 5 bases at V and 2 bases at J, with 3 bases between the two ends. Germline CDR1 and CDR2: MNHEY and SVGAGI. CDR3 DNA: TGTGCCAGCAGTCAGAACTATGGCTACACCTTC. It yields the protein CASSQNYGYTF.

The chain employs TRBV2 and TRBJ2-3; the D is unclear. The ends were cut back, 6 bases at V and 1 base at J, with 11 bases in the middle. Germline V CDR1 and CDR2: SNHLY, FYNNEI. CDR3 size: 14 residues. DNA for the CDR3: TGTGCCAGCAGAAACATCATACGCACAGATACGCAGTATTTT. Residues: CASRNIIRTDTQYF.

The sample holds a few counts of this clone. In DNA form, the CDR3 reads TGTGCCAGCAGCCCCGGACAGTCTTGGGATGAGCAGTTCTTC. It is translated as CASSPGQSWDEQFF. J is TRBJ2-1 and V is TRBV7-9, with a tentative D call TRBD1 (6 bases). The CDR3 contains 14 residues. Deletions cut 5 bases from V and 8 bases from J, with 16 bases between. Germline CDR1 reads SEHNR; CDR2 reads FQNEAQ (reference sequence).

The table lists this clone with a count of one. The chain couples TRBV10-3 to TRBJ1-2; 9 bases line up with TRBD1. CDR3 size: 13 residues. Germline-derived CDR1 and CDR2 are ENHRY and SYGVKD. Germline trimming cut 10 bases from V and 8 bases from J; bases unmatched to any gene: 11. CDR3 amino acids: CATAGTGGEGYTF. For the CDR3, the DNA is TGTGCCACGGCCGGAACAGGGGGCGAGGGCTACACCTTC.

The rearrangement uses TRBV6-1 and TRBJ1-5, with D tentatively TRBD1 (5 bases). The V gene's germline CDR1 is MNHNS and CDR2 SASEGT. Trimming pared 7 bases from V and 4 bases from J, leaving 11 bases between. This CDR3 comprises 13 residues. Written as DNA, the CDR3 is TGTGCCAGCAACGAACAGGTGAATCAGCCCCAGCATTTT. Translation: CASNEQVNQPQHF.

In regard to this clone: A junction end diverges from the germline sequence, so it may reflect a read error. CDR3 in DNA: TGTGCCAGTAGTGTAGACAGGGATAACTATGGCTACACCTTC. It codes for CASSVDRDNYGYTF. The chain couples TRBV19 to TRBJ1-2; 7 bases fit TRBD1. The germline V gene has CDR1 LNHDA and CDR2 SQIVND (reference sequence). The CDR3 is made up of 14 amino acids.

This chain uses TRBV6-6 with TRBJ2-7, with 7 bases matching TRBD1. Germline-derived CDR1 and CDR2 are MNHNY and SVGAGI (reference sequence). The ends lost 0 bases at V and 4 bases at J; junction bases unmatched: 9. The CDR3 length is 16 residues. Here the CDR3 reads CASSYSTGQLSYEQYF. The CDR3 DNA follows: TGTGCCAGCAGTTACTCGACGGGACAGTTGTCGTACGAGCAGTACTTC.

The chain combines TRBV18 with TRBJ2-1; D remains unclear. In germline, CDR1 is KGHSH, CDR2 LQKENI. Trimming cost V 6 bases and J 7 bases, with 16 bases left between them. The CDR3 consists of 14 residues. CDR3 sequence (DNA): TGTGCCAGCTCCCCTTCGGATCTGCGGAATGAGCAGTTCTTC. Amino acids: CASSPSDLRNEQFF. The full variable domain, its missing parts supplied by reference TRBV18 and TRBJ2-1, is NAGVMQNPRHLVRRRGQEARLRCSPMKGHSHVYWYRQLPEEGLKFMVYLQKENIIDESGMPKERFSAEFPKEGPSILRIQQVVRGDSAAYFCASSPSDLRNEQFFGPGTRLTVL.

The J gene is TRBJ2-5, the V gene TRBV10-3; D remains unclear. The CDR3 is 14 residues long. V gave up 2 bases and J gave up 2 bases, with 9 bases separating them. Germline CDR1 ENHRY, CDR2 SYGVKD. CDR3 protein: CAISEAQKQETQYF. The CDR3 DNA follows: TGTGCCATCAGTGAGGCTCAGAAACAAGAGACCCAGTACTTC.

The J gene is TRBJ1-1, the V gene TRBV4-3; TRBD1 aligns across 10 bases. CDR1 LGHNA and CDR2 YSLEER come from the germline V gene. The CDR3 has 17 amino acids. The ends lost 0 bases at V and 5 bases at J; junction bases unmatched: 9. CDR3 bases: TGCGCCAGCAGCCAAGATGTGACAGGGGGCGTCCGAACTGAAGCTTTCTTT. Translated, it gives CASSQDVTGGVRTEAFF.

The chain carries TRBV7-2 and TRBJ1-2; the D gene is possibly TRBD1 (6 bases). The V gene's germline CDR1 is SGHTA and CDR2 FQGNSA. The CDR3 loop spans 14 amino acids. Trimming cost V 3 bases and J 2 bases, with 10 bases left between them. DNA for the CDR3: TGTGCCAGCAGCTTTGTACAGGGAAACTATGGCTACACCTTC. Encoded protein: CASSFVQGNYGYTF.

J is TRBJ2-5 and V is TRBV7-2, with D possibly TRBD1 on 6 matching bases. The V gene lost 5 bases and the J gene lost 1 base, with 26 bases spanning the gap. The CDR3 runs to 19 residues. In germline, CDR1 is SGHTA, CDR2 FQGNSA. The CDR3 sequence is CASSPGDTRASGAQETQYF. Written as DNA, the CDR3 is TGTGCCAGCAGCCCAGGGGATACCCGGGCCAGCGGCGCCCAAGAGACCCAGTACTTC.

This clone has just one count. The CDR3 DNA reads TGCGCCAGCAGCCAAAAAGGACAGCTATCTGGGGCCAACGTCCTGACTTTC. It encodes CASSQKGQLSGANVLTF. The chain recombines TRBV4-1 with TRBJ2-6; weak D call: TRBD1 (6 bases). The V end was cut by 2 bases, the J end by 1 base, with 12 bases between. The germline V gene encodes CDR1 MGHRA and CDR2 YSYEKL. CDR3 size: 17 residues.

The chain joins TRBV4-3 to TRBJ2-1; possible D gene TRBD2, 6 bases. V was cut by 4 bases and J by 8 bases, with 15 bases left in between. Per germline, CDR1 LGHNA and CDR2 YSLEER. The CDR3 runs 14 residues. The DNA for the CDR3 is TGCGCCAGCAGCCTCCGGGACTCGAGGGATGAGCAGTTCTTC. Its protein is CASSLRDSRDEQFF.

The chain employs TRBV11-3 and TRBJ2-2; tentative D call: TRBD2 (5 bases). The germline V gene has CDR1 SGHNT and CDR2 YENEEA. Between the trimmed V and J ends, which lost 2 bases and 6 bases, there was a span of 10 bases. CDR3 length: 14 amino acids. This CDR3 is CASSLSRGPGELFF. As DNA, the CDR3 is TGTGCCAGCAGCTTAAGTAGAGGGCCCGGGGAGCTGTTTTTT.

V usage is TRBV5-8 and J usage is TRBJ2-7; D possibly corresponds to TRBD2 (5 bases). V dropped 2 bases and J dropped 2 bases, with 17 bases sitting between them. Germline CDR1 and CDR2: SGHTS and YDEGEE. CDR3 length: 16 amino acids. CDR3 region: CASSLEGSKRPYEQYF. CDR3 bases: TGTGCCAGCAGCTTAGAGGGATCAAAGCGGCCCTACGAGCAGTACTTC.